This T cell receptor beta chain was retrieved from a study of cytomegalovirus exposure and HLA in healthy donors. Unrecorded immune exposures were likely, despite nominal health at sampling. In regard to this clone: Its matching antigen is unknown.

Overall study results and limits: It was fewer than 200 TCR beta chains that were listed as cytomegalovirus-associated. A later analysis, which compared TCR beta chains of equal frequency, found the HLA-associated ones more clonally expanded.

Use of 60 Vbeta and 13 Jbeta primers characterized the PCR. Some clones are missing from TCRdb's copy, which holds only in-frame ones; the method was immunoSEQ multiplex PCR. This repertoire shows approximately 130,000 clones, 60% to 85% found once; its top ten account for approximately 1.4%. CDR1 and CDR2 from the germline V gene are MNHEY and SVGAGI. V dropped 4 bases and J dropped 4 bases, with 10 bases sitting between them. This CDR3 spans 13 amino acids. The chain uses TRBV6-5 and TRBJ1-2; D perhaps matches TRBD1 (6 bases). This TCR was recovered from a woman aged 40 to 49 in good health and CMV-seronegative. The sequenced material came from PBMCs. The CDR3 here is CASSSGETYGYTF. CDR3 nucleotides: TGTGCCAGCAGTTCAGGGGAAACCTATGGCTACACCTTC.